Listed below are T cell receptor beta chains from one sample, sequenced in a study of blood T cell repertoires in COVID-19. Generated by immunoSEQ multiplex PCR, the TCRdb table keeps only in-frame clones and is missing some. Of about 300,000 clones listed, roughly 91% are singletons. Source material: PBMCs or T cells enriched from blood (not recorded which). Receptors were obtained from a woman aged 50 to 60 who had been exposed to COVID-19. Each CDR3 is given with its conserved first and last residue. The order of the fields is V gene, J gene, clone size, D gene, CDR3 protein, CDR3 DNA. The D gene is left open where the match is weak. Size values are once, few and many counts, or a class for expanded clones, and some rows have none.

TRBV2	TRBJ2-7	.	TRBD2	CASRTSGENYEQYF	TGTGCCAGCAGAACTAGCGGGGAAAACTACGAGCAGTACTTC
TRBV24-1	TRBJ2-5	.	TRBD2	CATSDGWTSGEETQYF	TGTGCCACCAGTGATGGGTGGACTAGCGGGGAAGAGACCCAGTACTTC
TRBV9	TRBJ2-2	once	.	CASTPGLATGELFF	TGTGCCAGCACGCCGGGACTTGCTACCGGGGAGCTGTTTTTT
TRBV3-1/TRBV3-2	TRBJ1-3	once	.	CASSQSNQGTGNTIYF	TGTGCCAGCAGCCAATCCAATCAGGGTACTGGAAACACCATATATTTT
TRBV5-5	TRBJ1-1	.	.	CASSLVANTEAFF	TGTGCCAGCAGCTTGGTGGCCAACACTGAAGCTTTCTTT
TRBV5-1	TRBJ2-1	.	.	CASSFGGLEQFF	TGCGCCAGCAGCTTCGGGGGGCTTGAGCAGTTCTTC
TRBV27	TRBJ1-1	once	.	CASSLSRENTEAFF	TGTGCCAGCAGTTTATCCCGGGAGAACACTGAAGCTTTCTTT
TRBV19	TRBJ1-6	.	.	CASSIEGSPLHF	TGTGCCAGTAGTATCGAGGGTTCACCCCTCCACTTT
TRBV27	TRBJ1-2	.	TRBD1	CASSLLGQGSSNYGYTF	TGTGCCAGCAGTTTACTGGGACAGGGGTCTAGTAACTATGGCTACACCTTC
TRBV10-3	TRBJ1-5	.	.	CAISGQGSQPQHF	TGTGCCATCAGTGGTCAGGGGTCTCAGCCCCAGCATTTT
TRBV4-1	TRBJ1-6	.	.	CASSHRNSPLHF	TGCGCCAGCAGTCACCGGAATTCACCCCTCCACTTT
TRBV5-8	TRBJ1-5	.	.	CASSLGRNQPQHF	TGTGCCAGCAGCTTGGGCCGGAATCAGCCCCAGCATTTT